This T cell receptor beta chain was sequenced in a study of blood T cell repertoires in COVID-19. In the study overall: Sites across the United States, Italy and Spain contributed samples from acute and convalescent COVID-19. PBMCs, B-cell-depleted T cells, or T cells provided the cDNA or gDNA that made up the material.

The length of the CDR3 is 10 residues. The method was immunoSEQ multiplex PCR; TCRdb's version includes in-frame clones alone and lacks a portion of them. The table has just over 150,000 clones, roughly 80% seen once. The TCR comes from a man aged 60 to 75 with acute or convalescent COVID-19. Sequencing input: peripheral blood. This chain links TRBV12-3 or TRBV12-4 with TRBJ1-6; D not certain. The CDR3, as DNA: TGTGCAAGGGAGGGCTCACCCCTCCACTTT. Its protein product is CAREGSPLHF.